This note documents a single T cell receptor (beta chain) sequence. As yet, its antigen is unknown. The data were taken from a study of TIL therapy for anti-PD-1-resistant metastatic lung cancer. The overall study: Tumors had a median PD-L1 proportion score of 4.5% to 7%. Median tumor mutation burden was 1.5 mutations per megabase.

Time point defined: pre-treatment sample, taken before nivolumab and TIL therapy. Tumor tissue came from excised metastases, mostly pleural nodules or supraclavicular lymph nodes. Enrollment ran from late 2017 to January 2020. The libraries were made with immunoSEQ v3. Here immunoSEQ multiplex PCR was the method, and the copy in TCRdb shows in-frame clones only, minus some. The sample has over 25,000 clones, just under 75% seen once; the top ten hold less than 8.5%. J lost 9 bases, V lost 1 base, and 1 base had no gene match. Germline loops: CDR1 SGHNT, CDR2 YENEEA. The CDR3 contains 13 residues. The study's findings and limits: TIL cultures after expansion showed higher clonality and lower diversity than baseline tumor (median about 6% vs 30%).

Source: tumor tissue, taken at baseline. This TCR came from a person between 30 and 80 years old with non-small cell lung cancer. The genes are TRBV11-3 and TRBJ2-1; TRBD1 matches at 9 bases. The CDR3 loop is CASSLVDRGEQFF. The CDR3 region has the DNA TGTGCCAGCAGCTTAGTGGACAGGGGTGAGCAGTTCTTC.